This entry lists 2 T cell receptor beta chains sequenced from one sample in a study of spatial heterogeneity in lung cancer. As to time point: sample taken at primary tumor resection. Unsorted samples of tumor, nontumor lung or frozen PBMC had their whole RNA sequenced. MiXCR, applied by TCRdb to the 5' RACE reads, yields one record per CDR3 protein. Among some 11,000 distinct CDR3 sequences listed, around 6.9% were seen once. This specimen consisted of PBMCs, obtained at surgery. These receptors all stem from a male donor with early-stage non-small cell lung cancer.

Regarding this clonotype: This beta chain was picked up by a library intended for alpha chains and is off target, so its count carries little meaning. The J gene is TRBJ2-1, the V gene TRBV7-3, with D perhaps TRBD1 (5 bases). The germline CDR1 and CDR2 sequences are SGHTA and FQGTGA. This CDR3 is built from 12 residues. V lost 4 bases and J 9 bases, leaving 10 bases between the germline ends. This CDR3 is CASSSQGSEQFF. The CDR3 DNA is TGTGCCAGCAGCTCGCAGGGATCTGAGCAGTTCTTC.

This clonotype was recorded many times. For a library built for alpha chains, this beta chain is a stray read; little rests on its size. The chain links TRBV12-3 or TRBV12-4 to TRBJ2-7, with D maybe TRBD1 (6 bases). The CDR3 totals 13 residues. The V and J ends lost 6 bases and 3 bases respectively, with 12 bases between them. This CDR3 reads CASREAGVYEQYF. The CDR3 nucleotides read TGTGCCAGCAGGGAGGCAGGGGTCTACGAGCAGTACTTC.